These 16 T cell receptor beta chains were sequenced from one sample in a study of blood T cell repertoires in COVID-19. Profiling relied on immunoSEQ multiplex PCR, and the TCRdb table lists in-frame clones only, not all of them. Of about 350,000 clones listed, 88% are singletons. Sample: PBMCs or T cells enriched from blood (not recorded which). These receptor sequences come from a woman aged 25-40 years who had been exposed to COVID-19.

CDR3 DNA: TGTGCCAGCAGTTTATCAGGAGTCCCCTACGAGCAGTACTTC. Translation gives CASSLSGVPYEQYF. V and J are TRBV27 and TRBJ2-7, with no clear D. Trimming pared 0 bases from V and 2 bases from J, leaving 8 bases between. The CDR3 totals 14 residues. Germline lookup yields CDR1 MNHEY and CDR2 SMNVEV (reference sequence).

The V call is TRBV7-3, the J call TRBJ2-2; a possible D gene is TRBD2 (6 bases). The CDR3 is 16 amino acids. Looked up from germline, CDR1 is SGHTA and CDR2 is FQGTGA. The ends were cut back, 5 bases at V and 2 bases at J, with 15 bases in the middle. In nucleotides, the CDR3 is TGTGCCAGCAGCCCGGCGGCGGGAAGCAACACCGGGGAGCTGTTTTTT. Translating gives CASSPAAGSNTGELFF.

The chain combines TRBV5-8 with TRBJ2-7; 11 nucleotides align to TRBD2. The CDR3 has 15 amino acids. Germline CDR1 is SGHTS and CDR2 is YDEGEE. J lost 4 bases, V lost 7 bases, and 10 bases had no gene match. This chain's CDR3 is CASCPLAGVGYEQYF. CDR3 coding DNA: TGTGCCAGCTGCCCACTAGCGGGAGTAGGGTACGAGCAGTACTTC.

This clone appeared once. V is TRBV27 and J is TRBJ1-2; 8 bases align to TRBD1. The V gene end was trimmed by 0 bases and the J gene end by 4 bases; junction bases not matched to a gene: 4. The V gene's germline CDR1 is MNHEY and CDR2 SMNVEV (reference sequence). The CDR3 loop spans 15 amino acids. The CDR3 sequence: CASSLSRQGTYGYTF. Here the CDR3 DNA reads TGTGCCAGCAGTTTATCGCGACAGGGGACCTATGGCTACACCTTC.

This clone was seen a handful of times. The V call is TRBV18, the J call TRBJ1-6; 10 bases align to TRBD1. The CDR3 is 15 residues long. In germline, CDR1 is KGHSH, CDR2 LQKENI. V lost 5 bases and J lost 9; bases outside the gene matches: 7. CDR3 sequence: CASSSGQGGVSPLHF. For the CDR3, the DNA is TGTGCCAGCTCATCCGGACAGGGGGGGGTTTCACCCCTCCACTTT.

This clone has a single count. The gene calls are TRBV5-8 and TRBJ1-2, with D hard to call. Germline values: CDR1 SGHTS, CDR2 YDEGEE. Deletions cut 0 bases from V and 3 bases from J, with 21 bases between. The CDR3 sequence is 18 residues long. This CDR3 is CASSLEGELIGPYYGYTF. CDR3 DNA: TGTGCCAGCAGCTTGGAGGGAGAGCTAATAGGCCCATACTATGGCTACACCTTC.

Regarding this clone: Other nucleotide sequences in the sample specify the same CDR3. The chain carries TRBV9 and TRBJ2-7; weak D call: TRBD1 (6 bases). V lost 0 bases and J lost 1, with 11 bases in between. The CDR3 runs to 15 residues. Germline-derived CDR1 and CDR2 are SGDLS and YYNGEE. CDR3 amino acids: CASSVGGGLSYEQYF. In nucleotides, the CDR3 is TGTGCCAGCAGCGTAGGTGGGGGCCTTTCCTACGAGCAGTACTTC.

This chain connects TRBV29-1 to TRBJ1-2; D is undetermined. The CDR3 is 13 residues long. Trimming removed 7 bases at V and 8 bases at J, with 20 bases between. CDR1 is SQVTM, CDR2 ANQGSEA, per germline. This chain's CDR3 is CSANSIGLLGYTF. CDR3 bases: TGCAGCGCCAATAGTATCGGTCTATTGGGCTACACCTTC.

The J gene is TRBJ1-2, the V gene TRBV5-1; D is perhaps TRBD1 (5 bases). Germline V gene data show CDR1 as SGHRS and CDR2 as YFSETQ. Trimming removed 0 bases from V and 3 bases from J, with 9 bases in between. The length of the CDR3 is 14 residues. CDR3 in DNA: TGCGCCAGCAGCTTGGCCGGCAGGGACTATGGCTACACCTTC. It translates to CASSLAGRDYGYTF.

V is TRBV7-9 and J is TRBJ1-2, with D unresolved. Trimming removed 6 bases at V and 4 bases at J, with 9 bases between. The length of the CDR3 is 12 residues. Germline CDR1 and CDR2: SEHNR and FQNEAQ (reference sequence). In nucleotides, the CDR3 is TGTGCCAGCAGTCCTTATCCCTATGGCTACACCTTC. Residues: CASSPYPYGYTF.

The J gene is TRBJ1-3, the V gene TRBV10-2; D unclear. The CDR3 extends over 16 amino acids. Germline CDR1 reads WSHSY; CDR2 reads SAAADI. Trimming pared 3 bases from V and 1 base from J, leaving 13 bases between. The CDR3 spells CASSDGWSVSGNTIYF. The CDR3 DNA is TGCGCCAGCAGTGATGGGTGGAGTGTTTCTGGAAACACCATATATTTT.

The CDR3 coding sequence is TGTGCCAGTAAGCCACGCACAGGGGCCCATAGGGTACAGCCCCAGCATTTT. Amino acids: CASKPRTGAHRVQPQHF. This chain joins TRBV19 and TRBJ1-5; TRBD1 matches at 7 bases. The CDR3 is made up of 17 amino acids. Germline loops: CDR1 LNHDA, CDR2 SQIVND (reference sequence). The V segment lost 7 bases and the J segment 7 bases; nucleotides outside the gene matches: 19.

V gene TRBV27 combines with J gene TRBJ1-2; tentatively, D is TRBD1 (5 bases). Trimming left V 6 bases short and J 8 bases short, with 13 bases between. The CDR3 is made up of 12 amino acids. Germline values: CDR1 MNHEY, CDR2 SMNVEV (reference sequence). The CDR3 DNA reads TGTGCCAGCAGGCAAGGGACTCTGGGCTACACCTTC. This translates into CASRQGTLGYTF.

CDR3 loop: CASSWAEETQYF. The DNA for the CDR3 is TGTGCCAGCTCCTGGGCAGAAGAGACCCAGTACTTC. The chain joins TRBV18 to TRBJ2-5; D remains unclear. This CDR3 spans 12 amino acids. Germline-derived CDR1 and CDR2 are KGHSH and LQKENI. Trimming cost V 6 bases and J 3 bases, with 8 bases left between them.

The CDR3: CATSPVIQGGGTEAFF. CDR3 nucleotides: TGTGCCACCAGCCCCGTGATACAGGGGGGAGGCACTGAAGCTTTCTTT. This chain connects TRBV15 to TRBJ1-1, with 8 bases that match TRBD1. V trimming: 5 bases; J trimming: 4 bases; junction bases outside the gene matches: 12. The CDR3 is made up of 16 amino acids. Germline V gene lookup returns CDR1 LNHNV and CDR2 YYDKDF (reference sequence). Variable domain in full (rest from reference TRBV15 and TRBJ1-1): DAMVIQNPRYQVTQFGKPVTLSCSQTLNHNVMYWYQQKSSQAPKLLFHYYDKDFNNEADTPDNFQSRRPNTSFCFLDIRSPGLGDTAMYLCATSPVIQGGGTEAFFGQGTRLTVV.

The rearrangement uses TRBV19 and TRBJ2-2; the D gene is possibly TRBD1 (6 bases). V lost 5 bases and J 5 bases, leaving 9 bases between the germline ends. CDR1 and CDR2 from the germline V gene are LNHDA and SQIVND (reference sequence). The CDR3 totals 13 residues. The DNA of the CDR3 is TGTGCCAGTAGTTCGACAGGTACCGGGGAGCTGTTTTTT. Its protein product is CASSSTGTGELFF. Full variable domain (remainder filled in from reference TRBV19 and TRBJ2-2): DGGITQSPKYLFRKEGQNVTLSCEQNLNHDAMYWYRQDPGQGLRLIYYSQIVNDFQKGDIAEGYSVSREKKESFPLTVTSAQKNPTAFYLCASSSTGTGELFFGEGSRLTVL.